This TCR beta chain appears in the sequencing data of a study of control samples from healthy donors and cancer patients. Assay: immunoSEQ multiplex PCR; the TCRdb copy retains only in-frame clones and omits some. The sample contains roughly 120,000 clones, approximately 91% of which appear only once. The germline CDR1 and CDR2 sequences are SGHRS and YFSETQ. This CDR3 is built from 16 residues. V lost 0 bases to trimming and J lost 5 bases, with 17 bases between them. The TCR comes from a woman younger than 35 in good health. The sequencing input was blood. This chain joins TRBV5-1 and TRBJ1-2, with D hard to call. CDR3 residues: CASSLVDGLGGYGYTF. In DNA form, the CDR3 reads TGCGCCAGCAGCTTGGTCGACGGCCTAGGAGGATATGGCTACACCTTC.